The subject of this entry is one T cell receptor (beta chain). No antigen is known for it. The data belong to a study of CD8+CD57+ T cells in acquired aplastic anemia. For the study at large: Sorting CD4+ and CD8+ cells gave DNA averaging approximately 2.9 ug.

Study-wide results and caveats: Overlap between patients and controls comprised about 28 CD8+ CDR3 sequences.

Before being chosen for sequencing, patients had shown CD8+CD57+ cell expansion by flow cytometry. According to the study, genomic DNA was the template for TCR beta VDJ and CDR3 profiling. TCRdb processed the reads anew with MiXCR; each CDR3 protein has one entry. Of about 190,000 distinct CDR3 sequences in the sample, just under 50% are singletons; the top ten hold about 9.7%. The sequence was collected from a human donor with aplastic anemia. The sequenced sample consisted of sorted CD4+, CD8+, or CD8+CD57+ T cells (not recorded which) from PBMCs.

In DNA form, the CDR3 reads TGTGCCAGTAGTATAGGGGAAGATAATTCACCCCTCCACTTT. It specifies CASSIGEDNSPLHF. The rearrangement links TRBV19 to TRBJ1-6; D remains ambiguous. CDR3 length equals 14 residues. V was trimmed by 1 base and J by 5 bases, leaving 6 bases between them. Germline CDR1 LNHDA, CDR2 SQIVND (reference sequence).